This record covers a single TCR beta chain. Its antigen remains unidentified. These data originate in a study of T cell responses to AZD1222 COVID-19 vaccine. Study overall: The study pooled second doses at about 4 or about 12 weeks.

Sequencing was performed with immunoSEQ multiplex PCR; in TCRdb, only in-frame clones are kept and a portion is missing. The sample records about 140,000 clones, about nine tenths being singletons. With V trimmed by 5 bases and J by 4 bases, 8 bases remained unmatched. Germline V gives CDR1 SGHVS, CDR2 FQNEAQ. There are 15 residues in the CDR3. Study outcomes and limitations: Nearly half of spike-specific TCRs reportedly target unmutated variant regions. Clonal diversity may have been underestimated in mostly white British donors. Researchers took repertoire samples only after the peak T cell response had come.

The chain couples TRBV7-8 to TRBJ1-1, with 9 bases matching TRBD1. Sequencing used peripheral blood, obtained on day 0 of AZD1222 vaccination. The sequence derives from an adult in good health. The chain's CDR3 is CASSPWEQGATEAFF. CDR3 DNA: TGTGCCAGCAGCCCCTGGGAACAGGGGGCCACTGAAGCTTTCTTT.